This TCR beta chain was captured by sequencing in a study of OX40 agonist ivuxolimab in advanced cancers. Study background: Ivuxolimab is an agonistic anti-OX40 (CD134) antibody, and patients were treated with it. The group had a mean age of about 65 years, ranged from about 20 to 90, and was 82.7% male.

Measured with immunoSEQ multiplex PCR; TCRdb has only the in-frame clones, and not every one. The table lists about 99,000 clones, 90% to 97% of them singletons. With V trimmed by 3 bases and J by 3 bases, 2 bases remained unmatched. Germline V gene sequence: CDR1 SGHDT, CDR2 YYEEEE. This CDR3 comprises 13 residues. The chain combines TRBV5-6 with TRBJ2-7, with TRBD1 matching over 8 bases. Specimen: CD4+ or CD8+ T cells sorted from blood, collected in a trial of the OX40 agonist ivuxolimab. This TCR came from an adult with an advanced solid tumor such as melanoma, head and neck, liver or kidney cancer. CDR3 loop: CASSSGQGYEQYF. CDR3 DNA: TGTGCCAGCAGCTCTGGACAGGGCTACGAGCAGTACTTC.